This T cell receptor beta chain was identified during a study of cytomegalovirus exposure and HLA in healthy donors (dated by TCRdb to 2016 to 2017). Background for the entire study: An earlier analysis of approximately 640 of the donors reported more than 250 Gb of sequence data and some 120 million unique TCR beta sequences from roughly 200 million T cells. Every repertoire in the discovery cohort had been generated on one and the same sequencing platform. Of the approximately 400 genotyped donors, approximately 83% fell in the genetic ancestry cluster associated with self-reported Caucasian donors. To study patterns of TCR occurrence, a later analysis re-analyzed previously published TCR beta repertoires from around 660 donors and added high-resolution HLA genotyping. A later genetic analysis used genome-wide SNP genotypes for about 60% of the roughly 700 donors, treating that subset as a discovery cohort. The study aimed to test whether signatures of past pathogen exposure could be identified by cataloging public T cell receptors. Class I and class II HLA loci were covered by the typing at four-digit resolution. Donor age, sex, ethnicity and CMV serostatus were collected together with the repertoire data. An early release covering about 600 HLA-typed donors comprised about 300 gigabases of sequencing data and around 80 million unique TCR sequences. In an earlier analysis of 500 to 650 of the donors, high-throughput TCR beta sequencing was used to judge whether each TCR beta V gene segment behaved as functional or pseudogenic. Along with the approximately 700-subject first cohort, a separate validation cohort of around 120 different subjects was used. The T cell repertoires of 550 to 850 subjects were profiled by immunosequencing and related to cytomegalovirus serostatus. The study combined high-throughput TCR immunosequencing, statistical association of individual TCRs with disease status, and machine learning to predict cytomegalovirus infection status. In the later analysis, no new phenotypic data were used to find candidate immune exposures; instead, reliance was placed on TCR beta sequences and their occurrence across donors. Among some 400 genotyped donors of the cohort, an average of around 250,000 unique TCR beta nucleotide sequences was sequenced per donor, of which 15% to 20% were non-productive. Four to six DR-DQ haplotypes were handled as single units for association and clustering, since linkage in the cohort was strong. The number of typed donors differed by locus: roughly 620-630 for A, B, C, DRB1 and DQB1; about 520 for DQA1; over 600 for DPA1; and approximately 450 for DPB1. Summary of the overall study and its limitations: In a later analysis, the rate of TCR association differed among HLA loci, with DRB1 alleles having the most associated TCRs and HLA-C alleles having the fewest. A later analysis associated 16,951 TCR beta sequences with specific HLA alleles at a false discovery rate of 0.05. Several of the top co-occurrence clusters appeared to be linked to parvovirus B19, influenza, CMV and Epstein-Barr virus, according to a later analysis. Because some donors lacked HLA typing at each locus, the association tests relied only on the typed subset. Only TCR beta chains were sequenced in this cohort, and the absence of alpha or paired-chain data limited detectable features. Because counts were too low, some 17 rarely observed V segments, including chromosome 9 orphons, were left out of the earlier analysis of several hundred of the donors. The study gave a list of about 150 TCR beta chains associated with cytomegalovirus. While some public TCRs were present in many individuals, most TCR sequences turned up only very rarely across donors. CMV serostatus was the only immune exposure information available for the cohort. In a later genetic analysis, a missense DCLRE1C variant was associated with V-gene and J-gene trimming of TCR beta chains, and the association was replicated in an independent cohort. Presence/absence analyses assumed roughly uniform sequencing depth across donors, an assumption that may not hold. Correlated functional status among segregating V segments might reflect linkage disequilibrium, but an unknown experimental factor could not be ruled out. Most CMV-associated TCR beta chains appeared to be HLA-restricted in a later analysis, and the HLA associations seemed to be driven largely by CMV exposure. When HLA alleles, especially DR and DQ, strongly co-occurred, attributing TCR associations to individual alleles was difficult. A group of highly shared sequence variants was considered likely to be a technical artifact of the sequencing pipeline. According to a later genetic analysis, donors in an Asian-associated ancestry cluster had fewer N-insertions in productive TCRs than the roughly 700-donor mean. A few of the identified cytomegalovirus-associated TCR beta chains were confirmed in vitro to be specific for cytomegalovirus antigens. The 87-base-pair reads could not distinguish some IMGT-functional V segments, including TRBV6-2 and TRBV6-3, so those segments were excluded. Broadly in line with IMGT annotations, most TCR beta V segments showed up in productive rearrangements about 90% or about 30% of the time in an earlier analysis of approximately 600 of the donors. The classifier was reported to diagnose cytomegalovirus status with high specificity and sensitivity in both the original cohort and the validation cohort. A further reported finding was that TCR beta sequences accurately predicted the HLA-A and HLA-B alleles for most subjects in the first cohort. The authors suggested that the approach could potentially be generalized to other disease states and immunological phenotypes. In a later analysis, HLA-associated TCR beta chains were found to be more clonally expanded and to have lower generation probabilities than equally common non-associated chains.

Cut back by 3 bases and 4 bases, the V and J ends lie 22 bases apart. Taken from cysteine to phenylalanine, the CDR3 has 17 residues. The retained sequence is limited to the CDR3, 51 bases, with the frame set at the first base. The germline V gene gives CDR1 as MDHEN and CDR2 as SYDVKM. The method behind the library was the immunoSEQ multiplex PCR assay. The multiplex PCR relied on a mix of 60 forward primers for TCR Vbeta segments and 13 reverse primers for TCR Jbeta segments. The CDR3 region of rearranged TCR beta genes was amplified from genomic DNA by a multiplex PCR assay. On the Illumina HiSeq System, the amplified TCR beta libraries were sequenced as 87-base-pair reads. In the authors' own workflow: A later analysis tallied roughly 78 million unique TCR beta chains across the 666 repertoires, and around 12 million of those chains were shared by two or more donors. A nearest-neighbor algorithm error-corrected the raw reads and collapsed the reads into unique sequences, merging closely related sequences to remove PCR and sequencing errors. V, D and J gene segments were assigned by aligning CDR3 sequences to IMGT reference sequences. For a sequence to be retained, a match of at least six nucleotides was required to both a V gene segment and a J gene segment. Rearrangements were called productive when the CDR3 lacked stop codons and stayed in frame with V and J; all others were non-productive. Following IMGT convention, CDR3 was defined as the stretch from the second conserved V-encoded cysteine up to the conserved J-encoded phenylalanine. Sequences without an unambiguous match to a single V gene segment were excluded from the earlier analysis of 450 to 750 of the donors. An earlier analysis of 587 of the donors called V segments functional above 56.7% productive rearrangements and segregating when the between-donor standard deviation exceeded 5%. A statistical classification framework was built for diagnosing cytomegalovirus status from the catalog of TCR beta chain sequences. V and J gene assignment, in a later analysis, came from comparing TCR nucleotide sequences with IMGT/GENE-DB human TR gene sequences. Using the TCRdist pipeline, a later analysis assigned CDR3 sequences along with most-parsimonious VDJ recombination scenarios. In a later analysis, every TCR beta chain was defined by the combination of its CDR3 amino acid sequence and its V-gene family, and reads without a unique V-gene family were dropped. In a later analysis, 450 to 600 highly shared, low-generation-probability nucleotide sequences were removed to address suspected cross-contamination and a sequencing artifact. In a later analysis, a clonal expansion index for each public chain was calculated from normalized within-repertoire ranks of inferred template counts. A later analysis computed generation probabilities with a VDJ recombination model fitted to out-of-frame rearrangements, and checked the results against IGoR. A later analysis scored TCR-TCR, TCR-HLA and TCR-CMV co-occurrence with hypergeometric tests, applying a repertoire-size bias correction to TCR pairs. A later analysis estimated false discovery rates by permuting HLA or CMV assignments 20 times. A later analysis grouped co-occurring TCRs with DBSCAN, adding TCRdist sequence similarity when clustering within HLA-allele-positive subsets. For co-occurrence clustering, repertoires with fewer than 30,000 or more than 120,000 public chains were excluded, along with roughly 5 repertoires with anomalous nucleotide sharing. TCRdb provides this immuneACCESS table in a form limited to in-frame rearrangements. Some clones are lacking; in checked studies, under half of them reflect an unresolved V gene, and why the rest are absent is not known. V and J calls and clone size are as listed in that table; D and trimming were resolved from the DNA. In this sample the table shows about 120,000 clones, around 85% of which occur a single time. About 2% of the sample is held by the ten biggest clonotypes.

The cohort was made up of 666 healthy bone marrow donors. All cohort members were sampled while nominally healthy, although unrecorded immune exposures were likely present. The donor was CMV seronegative and was included in the group of a few hundred seronegative cohort members. A peripheral blood sample was collected from each donor, and TCR beta sequencing was performed on peripheral blood mononuclear cells. Genomic DNA extraction from the blood cell samples was performed with the Qiagen DNeasy Blood Extraction Kit. Concerning this clone itself: Its specific antigen is unknown. Within one base of it there is no much larger clone, and no base qualities were kept.

Sequencing was done on a sample of PBMCs. The TCR was taken from a man aged 25 to 40 in good health and CMV-seronegative. The chain is encoded by TRBV28 joined to TRBJ2-7, and possibly TRBD2, on 6 matching bases. The base sequence is TGTGCCAGCAGTTTCTCCACTCCGGGGGTGGGGGAGTACGAGCAGTACTTC. This is translated as CASSFSTPGVGEYEQYF.